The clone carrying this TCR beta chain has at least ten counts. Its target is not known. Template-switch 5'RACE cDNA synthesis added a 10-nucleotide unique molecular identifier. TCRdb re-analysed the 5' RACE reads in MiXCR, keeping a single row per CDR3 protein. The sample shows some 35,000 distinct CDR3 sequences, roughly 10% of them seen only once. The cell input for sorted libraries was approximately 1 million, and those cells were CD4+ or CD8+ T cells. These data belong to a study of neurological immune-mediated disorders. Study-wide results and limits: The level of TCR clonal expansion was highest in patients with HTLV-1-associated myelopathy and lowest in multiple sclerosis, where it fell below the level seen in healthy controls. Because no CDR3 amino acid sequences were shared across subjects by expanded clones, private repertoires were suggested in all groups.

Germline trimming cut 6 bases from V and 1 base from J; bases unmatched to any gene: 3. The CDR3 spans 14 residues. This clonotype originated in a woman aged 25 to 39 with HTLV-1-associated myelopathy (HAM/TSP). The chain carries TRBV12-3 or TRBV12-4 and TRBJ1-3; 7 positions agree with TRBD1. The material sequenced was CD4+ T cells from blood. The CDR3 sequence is CASSRRGSGNTIYF. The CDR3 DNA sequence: TGTGCCAGCAGCCGCAGGGGGTCTGGAAACACCATATATTTT.